These 10 T cell receptor beta chains originate from one sample sequenced in a study of blood T cell repertoires in COVID-19 (TCRdb year 2020). To prepare the library, the immunoSEQ multiplex PCR assay was applied. TCRdb re-hosts the immuneACCESS table, in-frame sequences only. Its copies lack some clones; in the studies checked, an unresolved V gene accounts for under half of them, and the cause for the rest is not known. The table for this sample lists approximately 150,000 clones; approximately 89% of them were counted only once. About 1.6% of the sample comes from the top ten. What was sequenced was peripheral blood. These receptor sequences come from a human donor in a cohort sampled during active COVID-19.

The CDR3 protein is CASSPYGTGYSNQPQHF. The DNA for the CDR3 is TGTGCCAGCAGCCCTTATGGGACAGGGTATAGCAATCAGCCCCAGCATTTT. The V call is TRBV6-2 or TRBV6-3, the J call TRBJ1-5; TRBD1 aligns across 9 bases. The CDR3 has 17 amino acids. V lost 6 bases, J lost 0 bases, and 9 bases stayed unmatched. Looked up from germline, CDR1 is MNHEY and CDR2 is SVGEGT.

V usage is TRBV6-5 and J usage is TRBJ2-7, with D possibly TRBD1 on 6 matching bases. Trimming cost V 7 bases and J 0 bases, with 13 bases left between them. The germline V gene has CDR1 MNHEY and CDR2 SVGAGI. The CDR3 spans 14 residues. The CDR3 DNA reads as TGTGCCAGCACCAGGGGACAAACCTCCTACGAGCAGTACTTC. It codes for CASTRGQTSYEQYF.

V usage is TRBV3-1 (or the pseudogene TRBV3-2) and J usage is TRBJ1-2; D is possibly TRBD1 (5 bases). The CDR3 consists of 15 residues. Between the trimmed V and J ends, which lost 3 bases and 4 bases, there was a span of 15 bases. Germline V gene sequence: CDR1 LGHDT, CDR2 YNNKEL (reference sequence). In DNA form, the CDR3 reads TGTGCCAGCAGCCATGGGGCTACTCCCTTCTATGGCTACACCTTC. It encodes CASSHGATPFYGYTF.

CDR3 sequence reads: CASGVTGSDTQYF. CDR3 DNA sequence: TGTGCCAGCGGGGTCACGGGATCAGATACGCAGTATTTT. The chain combines TRBV7-3 with TRBJ2-3; D perhaps matches TRBD2 (5 bases). Trimming cost V 8 bases and J 4 bases, with 13 bases left between them. CDR3 length: 13 amino acids. Per the germline V gene, CDR1 is SGHTA and CDR2 is FQGTGA.

This clone showed up just a few times. V usage is TRBV27 and J usage is TRBJ1-6; no definite D call. This CDR3 has 16 residues. Trimming shortened V by 8 bases and J by 8 bases, and 22 bases separated the two germline ends. Germline CDR1 is MNHEY and CDR2 is SMNVEV (reference sequence). The chain's CDR3 is CASRFFPLDGDSPLHF. In nucleotides, the CDR3 is TGTGCCAGCCGCTTTTTCCCTTTGGACGGGGATTCACCCCTCCACTTT.

The chain uses TRBV11-2 and TRBJ2-5, with D possibly TRBD2 on 6 matching bases. Looked up from germline, CDR1 is SGHAT and CDR2 is FQNNGV. The V and J ends lost 3 bases and 2 bases respectively, with 13 bases between them. The length of the CDR3 is 15 residues. CDR3 protein: CASSFWREWQETQYF. The CDR3, as DNA: TGTGCCAGCAGCTTTTGGAGGGAATGGCAAGAGACCCAGTACTTC.

This clone has just one count. J is TRBJ1-4 and V is TRBV4-3; 10 nucleotides align to TRBD1. CDR3 size: 21 residues. Germline CDR1 and CDR2: LGHNA and YSLEER. J lost 0 bases, V lost 1 base, and 14 bases had no gene match. The CDR3 here is CASSQGPGQGVFGATNEKLFF. CDR3 bases: TGCGCCAGCAGCCAAGGGCCCGGACAGGGGGTGTTCGGGGCAACTAATGAAAAACTGTTTTTT.

The V call is TRBV19, the J call TRBJ1-1; 7 nucleotides agree with TRBD1. The CDR3 covers 17 residues. Germline CDR1 is LNHDA and CDR2 is SQIVND (reference sequence). Trimming at V came to 4 bases and at J to 2 bases, leaving 13 bases not matched to a gene. CDR3 bases: TGTGCCAGTAGTACAATAGAACTCGGACAGGCTAACACTGAAGCTTTCTTT. It is translated as CASSTIELGQANTEAFF.

This chain joins TRBV6-1 and TRBJ1-3, with no clear D. CDR1 MNHNS and CDR2 SASEGT come from the germline V gene. V was clipped by 3 bases and J by 4 bases, with 10 bases between them. This CDR3 has 14 amino acids. CDR3 sequence (DNA): TGTGCCAGCAGTGATACAGTACTCGGAAACACCATATATTTT. Its translation is CASSDTVLGNTIYF.

The J gene is TRBJ1-4, the V gene TRBV5-6, with 9 nucleotides matching TRBD1. Trimming cost V 4 bases and J 6 bases; bases outside gene matches: 4. CDR3 length equals 14 residues. Germline CDR1 and CDR2: SGHDT and YYEEEE. The CDR3 region has the DNA TGTGCCAGCAGCAGGACAGGGGATTATGAAAAACTGTTTTTT. Residues: CASSRTGDYEKLFF.